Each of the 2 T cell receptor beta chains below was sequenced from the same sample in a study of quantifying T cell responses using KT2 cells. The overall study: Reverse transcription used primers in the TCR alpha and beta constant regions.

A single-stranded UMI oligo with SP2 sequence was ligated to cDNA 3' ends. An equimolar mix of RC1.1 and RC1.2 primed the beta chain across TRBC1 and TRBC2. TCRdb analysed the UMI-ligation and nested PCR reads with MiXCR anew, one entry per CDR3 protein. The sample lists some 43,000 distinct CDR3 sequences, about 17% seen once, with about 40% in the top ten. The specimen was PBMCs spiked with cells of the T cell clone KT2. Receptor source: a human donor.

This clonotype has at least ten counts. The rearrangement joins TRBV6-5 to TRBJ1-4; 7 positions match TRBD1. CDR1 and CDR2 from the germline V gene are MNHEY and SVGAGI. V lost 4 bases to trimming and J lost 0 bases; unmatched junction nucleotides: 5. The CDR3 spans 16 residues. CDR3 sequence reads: CASSSRGVATNEKLFF. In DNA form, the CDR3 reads TGTGCCAGCAGTTCCAGGGGGGTTGCAACTAATGAAAAACTGTTTTTT.

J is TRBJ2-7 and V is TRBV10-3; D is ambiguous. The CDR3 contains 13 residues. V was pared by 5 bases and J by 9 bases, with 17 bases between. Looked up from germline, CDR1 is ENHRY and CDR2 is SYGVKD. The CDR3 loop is CAISTPPRGRQYF. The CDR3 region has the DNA TGTGCCATCAGTACCCCCCCCCGAGGACGGCAGTACTTC.